This T cell receptor beta chain was identified during a study of T cell responses to AZD1222 COVID-19 vaccine. Study-level points and caveats: Nearly half of the spike-specific TCRs reportedly recognize variant regions that carry no mutations. Repertoires in all cases were sampled only once the peak T cell response had passed. Across the whole spike, CD4 TCRs peaked at regions 160-218 and 743-854.

V dropped 2 bases and J dropped 6 bases, with 12 bases sitting between them. This CDR3 region has 13 residues. The germline V gene encodes CDR1 GTSNPN and CDR2 SVGIG (reference sequence). For this clone: The antigen is undetermined.

Only in-frame clones appear in the TCRdb table, and some are missing; sequencing was by immunoSEQ multiplex PCR. This table holds 66,000 or so clones, 70% to 80% found once. This rearrangement joins TRBV30 to TRBJ2-3; a weak D match, TRBD1 (5 bases). Sequenced material: peripheral blood, taken on day 0 of MenACWY control vaccination. The TCR originated in an adult in good health. The CDR3 is CAWSIIKGDTQYF. The CDR3 DNA sequence: TGTGCCTGGAGTATCATTAAGGGGGATACGCAGTATTTT.